This paragraph covers one T cell receptor beta chain sequence. Authors' analysis steps: Reference gene primer amplification yielded estimated nucleated cell counts. Using immunoSEQ multiplex PCR, the repertoire was profiled, and TCRdb retains in-frame clones only, with some absent. V and J calls and clone size are those listed in that table; D and trimming were worked out from the DNA. The profile shows more than 130,000 clones, approximately 80% of them singletons. These data belong to a study of blood T cell repertoires in COVID-19. Study at large: Samples representing acute and convalescent COVID-19 were sourced from the United States, Italy and Spain. Sample material is recorded as cDNA or gDNA derived from T cells, B-cell-depleted T cells, or PBMCs.

The V gene end was trimmed by 4 bases and the J gene end by 7 bases; junction bases not matched to a gene: 8. CDR3 size: 15 residues. Germline-derived CDR1 and CDR2 are SGHRS and YFSETQ. This sequence was found in a human donor in a cohort sampled during active COVID-19. Material for sequencing was peripheral blood. The J gene is TRBJ1-4, the V gene TRBV5-1; TRBD1 agrees at 9 bases. CDR3: CASSPGQGRGEKLFF. In DNA, the CDR3 is TGCGCCAGCAGCCCGGGACAGGGCCGAGGTGAAAAACTGTTTTTT.